These 8 T cell receptor beta chains came from one sample sequenced in a study of T cell repertoires in cytomegalovirus infection. One entry per CDR3 protein, called by TCRdb with MiXCR from the reads. This sample yields around 300,000 distinct CDR3 sequences, of which approximately 9.5% are seen a single time; 3.5% to 4.5% belongs to the top ten. Sequenced input: PBMCs. These receptors were obtained from a human donor in good health (CMV status not recorded). Some clones in this sample may be carry-over from other donors' samples.

A few counts support this clonotype. The rearrangement uses TRBV30 and TRBJ2-2; D is possibly TRBD1 or TRBD2 (7 bases each). The CDR3 contains 12 residues. Deletions cut 5 bases from V and 6 bases from J, with 10 bases between. The germline gives CDR1 GTSNPN, CDR2 SVGIG (reference sequence). The CDR3 reads CAWGRGPGELFF. For the CDR3, the DNA is TGTGCCTGGGGGAGGGGGCCCGGGGAGCTGTTTTTT.

This clonotype was observed a few times. The chain is built from TRBV12-3 or TRBV12-4 and TRBJ2-3, with 13 nucleotides matching TRBD2. This CDR3 is built from 15 residues. V lost 11 bases and J lost 1; bases outside the gene matches: 6. The chain's CDR3 is CASRTSGGRTDTQYF. DNA of the CDR3: TGTGCCTCCCGGACTAGCGGGGGCCGCACAGATACGCAGTATTTT.

This clonotype was seen more than once but under ten times. The J gene is TRBJ1-2, the V gene TRBV6-5; tentative D call: TRBD1 (6 bases). In germline, CDR1 is MNHEY, CDR2 SVGAGI. This CDR3 contains 16 residues. The V gene lost 1 base and the J gene lost 0 bases, with 12 bases spanning the gap. The CDR3 here is CASSYFPGGPNYGYTF. CDR3 in DNA: TGTGCCAGCAGTTACTTCCCCGGGGGGCCTAACTATGGCTACACCTTC.

This clonotype was counted a few times. The rearrangement links TRBV2 to TRBJ2-7; D could derive from TRBD1 or TRBD2 (5 bases each). V dropped 6 bases and J dropped 2 bases, with 14 bases sitting between them. CDR3 length equals 14 residues. In germline, CDR1 is SNHLY, CDR2 FYNNEI. CDR3 sequence: CASSAQGPTYEQYF. The DNA of the CDR3 is TGTGCCAGCAGCGCTCAGGGACCCACCTACGAGCAGTACTTC.

In its sample, this clonotype was seen a few times. The chain is built from TRBV6-8 and TRBJ2-7, with D perhaps matching TRBD1 (5 bases). V shed 0 bases and J shed 5 bases, with 11 bases lying between them. This CDR3 is built from 14 residues. Germline assignment: CDR1 MNHGY and CDR2 SAAAGT. CDR3 amino acids: CASSYSQGSHEQYF. CDR3 in DNA: TGTGCCAGCAGTTACTCTCAGGGTTCCCACGAGCAGTACTTC.

This clonotype was counted between two and nine times. This chain uses TRBV30 with TRBJ1-2; D gene unclear. Germline V CDR1 and CDR2: GTSNPN, SVGIG (reference sequence). Trimming took off 0 bases at V and 5 bases at J, with 7 bases between the two ends. The CDR3 spans 12 residues. DNA for the CDR3: TGTGCCTGGAGTGTATTAGGATATGGCTACACCTTC. This encodes CAWSVLGYGYTF.

There are many counts of this clonotype. The rearrangement links TRBV7-2 to TRBJ2-3; D assignment may be TRBD1 or TRBD2 (5 bases each). Germline values: CDR1 SGHTA, CDR2 FQGNSA. The CDR3 has 14 residues. Trimming removed 2 bases at V and 10 bases at J, with 16 bases between. Here the CDR3 reads CASSLPTLGDAQYF. The CDR3 DNA is TGTGCCAGCAGCTTACCAACACTGGGGGACGCGCAGTATTTT.

This clonotype occurred a few times. DNA of the CDR3: TGTGCCAGCATGCCCCCCGACAGGGTCTACGAGCAGTACTTC. It codes for CASMPPDRVYEQYF. The gene calls are TRBV28 and TRBJ2-7; 7 bases are shared with TRBD1. CDR3 length: 14 residues. Germline V CDR1 and CDR2: MDHEN, SYDVKM. V dropped 7 bases and J dropped 3; count of bases not matched to a gene: 9.